Listed below are T cell receptor beta chains from one sample, sequenced in a study of early T cells in non-severe SARS-CoV-2 infection. TCRdb re-called the 5' RACE reads through MiXCR, storing one row per CDR3 protein. The sample has about 50,000 distinct CDR3 sequences; roughly 8.8% are singletons. Sample: whole blood. All receptors derive from an adult who was a healthcare worker with PCR-confirmed SARS-CoV-2 infection or an uninfected control (not recorded which). CDR3s include the opening cysteine and the closing phenylalanine or tryptophan. The D gene is left open where the match is weak. Clone size appears in some rows only: once, few, many, or a class for an expanded clone.

TRBV28	TRBJ1-6	few	NA	13	CASNDRGDSPLHF	TGTGCCAGCAATGACCGGGGAGATTCACCCCTCCACTTT
TRBV12-3/TRBV12-4	TRBJ2-3	NA	TRBD1	13	CASSFTGEDTQYF	TGTGCCAGCAGTTTCACAGGGGAGGATACGCAGTATTTT
TRBV7-9	TRBJ2-7	many	TRBD1	18	CASSADRGKTPSSYEQYF	TGTGCCAGCAGCGCGGACAGGGGCAAAACTCCGAGCTCCTACGAGCAGTACTTC
TRBV28	TRBJ2-5	NA	NA	11	CASSFQKTQYF	TGTGCCAGCAGTTTCCAGAAGACCCAGTACTTC
TRBV18	TRBJ1-3	many	NA	13	CASSPGGVDTIYF	TGTGCCAGCTCACCCGGGGGCGTGGACACCATATATTTT
TRBV6-5	TRBJ1-1	NA	NA	14	CASSRDISNTEAFF	TGTGCCAGCAGTCGGGACATTTCGAACACTGAAGCTTTCTTT
TRBV29-1	TRBJ2-7	NA	TRBD2	13	CSVDISGRDEQYF	TGCAGCGTTGATATTAGCGGGAGGGACGAGCAGTACTTC
TRBV4-2	TRBJ2-3	many	NA	15	CASSQDNLGTDTQYF	TGTGCCAGCAGCCAAGATAATCTGGGCACAGATACGCAGTATTTT
TRBV29-1	TRBJ1-4	many	NA	12	CSINREDEKLFF	TGCAGCATCAACAGGGAGGATGAAAAACTGTTTTTT
TRBV6-2/TRBV6-3	TRBJ2-1	many	NA	13	CASSHVSSNEQFF	TGTGCCAGCAGCCACGTGTCCAGCAACGAGCAGTTCTTC
TRBV3-1	TRBJ2-4	many	TRBD1	15	CASSQGGGRENIQYF	TGTGCCAGCAGCCAAGGAGGGGGCAGGGAAAACATTCAGTACTTC
TRBV20-1	TRBJ1-2	many	NA	15	CSARDLRRGPYGYTF	TGCAGTGCTAGAGATTTGCGGAGGGGCCCCTATGGCTACACCTTC
TRBV29-1	TRBJ1-3	few	NA	12	CSATTFGNTIYF	TGCAGCGCAACCACGTTTGGAAACACCATATATTTT
TRBV3-1	TRBJ2-5	many	TRBD1	17	CASSQSGTGRIQETQYF	TGTGCCAGCAGCCAATCCGGGACAGGGAGAATCCAAGAGACCCAGTACTTC
TRBV28	TRBJ1-2	medium-sized	NA	16	CASSWRGAGKGYGYTF	TGTGCCAGCAGTTGGCGAGGCGCAGGGAAGGGGTATGGCTACACCTTC
TRBV11-2	TRBJ2-1	many	NA	11	CASTLRNEQFF	TGTGCCAGCACCTTGAGGAATGAGCAGTTCTTC
TRBV10-3	TRBJ2-1	many	TRBD2	18	CAISDQDPTSGRYGEQFF	TGTGCCATCAGTGACCAAGATCCGACTAGCGGGAGGTATGGTGAGCAGTTCTTC
TRBV2	TRBJ1-2	many	NA	12	CASSLGRNGYTF	TGTGCCAGCAGCCTTGGCAGGAATGGCTACACCTTC
TRBV7-9	TRBJ2-1	many	NA	16	CASSDLSFSSYNEQFF	TGTGCCAGCAGCGATCTAAGCTTCTCCTCCTACAATGAGCAGTTCTTC
TRBV7-9	TRBJ2-1	few	NA	14	CASESRAENNEQFF	TGTGCCTCGGAATCGAGGGCGGAAAACAATGAGCAGTTCTTC
TRBV7-9	TRBJ2-1	many	TRBD1	15	CASSVGQGMFYEQFF	TGTGCCAGCAGCGTCGGACAGGGTATGTTTTATGAGCAGTTCTTC
TRBV7-3	TRBJ1-6	NA	NA	13	CASSLTQNSPLHF	TGTGCCAGCAGCTTAACGCAGAATTCACCCCTCCACTTT
TRBV7-2	TRBJ2-7	many	TRBD2	16	CASSLASGGSSYEQYF	TGTGCCAGCAGCTTAGCGTCGGGCGGGAGCTCCTACGAGCAGTACTTC
TRBV4-1	TRBJ2-3	few	TRBD2	17	CASSHSGTTFSTDTQYF	TGCGCCAGCAGCCATAGCGGGACCACCTTTAGCACAGATACGCAGTATTTT
TRBV28	TRBJ2-7	few	NA	15	CASSSKWTGAYEQYF	TGTGCCAGCAGTTCCAAATGGACGGGAGCCTACGAGCAGTACTTC
TRBV4-2	TRBJ1-6	NA	TRBD1	17	CASSQRSRQGVVSPLHF	TGTGCCAGCAGCCAACGGTCCAGACAGGGAGTTGTCTCACCCCTCCACTTT
TRBV2	TRBJ2-1	NA	TRBD2	16	CASRGLAGRIVNEQFF	TGTGCCAGCAGGGGACTAGCGGGAAGGATTGTGAATGAGCAGTTCTTC
TRBV9	TRBJ2-7	NA	TRBD2	14	CASSPGTSGSNLYF	TGTGCCAGCAGCCCGGGGACTAGCGGGAGTAATTTGTACTTC
TRBV5-1	TRBJ1-1	many	NA	11	CARVRATEAFF	TGCGCCAGGGTGAGGGCCACTGAAGCTTTCTTT
TRBV7-9	TRBJ2-5	many	TRBD1	16	CASSLPRQGVGETQYF	TGTGCCAGCAGCTTACCCCGACAGGGGGTGGGAGAGACCCAGTACTTC
TRBV10-3	TRBJ2-5	few	NA	11	CAISKGETQYF	TGTGCCATCAGCAAGGGGGAGACCCAGTACTTC
TRBV6-5	TRBJ2-2	few	NA	14	CASSYSRATGELFF	TGTGCCAGCAGTTACTCCCGGGCCACCGGGGAGCTGTTTTTT
TRBV20-1	TRBJ2-1	many	NA	14	CSARPWNDYNEQFF	TGCAGTGCTAGACCTTGGAACGACTACAATGAGCAGTTCTTC
TRBV28	TRBJ2-7	many	TRBD2	15	CASSQLAGVPYEQYF	TGTGCCAGCAGTCAACTAGCGGGAGTACCGTACGAGCAGTACTTC
TRBV12-3/TRBV12-4	TRBJ2-7	many	TRBD1	14	CASSKGQGGDEQYF	TGTGCCAGCAGTAAGGGACAGGGAGGCGACGAGCAGTACTTC
TRBV4-2	TRBJ2-2	NA	NA	14	CASSWDTYTGELFF	TGTGCCAGCTCCTGGGACACCTACACCGGGGAGCTGTTTTTT
TRBV28	TRBJ1-4	many	NA	14	CASMGAAYNEKLFF	TGTGCCAGCATGGGGGCAGCCTATAATGAAAAACTGTTTTTT
TRBV27	TRBJ2-7	many	NA	17	CASSSPPSPRAWSEQYF	TGTGCCAGCAGTAGCCCCCCCAGTCCCAGGGCCTGGTCCGAGCAGTACTTC
TRBV7-2	TRBJ2-1	NA	TRBD2	17	CASSTPGLAGGTNEQFF	TGTGCCAGCAGCACTCCGGGACTAGCGGGAGGGACGAATGAGCAGTTCTTC
TRBV11-2	TRBJ2-7	many	NA	14	CASSADSTGREQYF	TGTGCCAGCAGCGCCGACTCGACAGGTCGCGAGCAGTACTTC